This T cell receptor (beta chain) was recovered during a study of T cell repertoires in cytomegalovirus infection. MiXCR, applied by TCRdb to the reads, yields one record per CDR3 protein. The sample has over 50,000 distinct CDR3 sequences, 20% seen once. A note on this clonotype: Its antigen is undetermined.

Source: CD8+ T cells from cultured PBMCs, taken from culture after CMV antigen stimulation. The source is a human donor in good health (CMV status not recorded). Some clones in this sample may be carry-over from other donors' samples.

CDR3: CASSVGAGNGYTF. The CDR3 nucleotides read TGTGCCAGCAGCGTAGGGGCAGGGAACGGCTACACCTTC. V gene TRBV9 combines with J gene TRBJ1-2, with D maybe TRBD1 (5 bases). Germline CDR1 SGDLS, CDR2 YYNGEE. CDR3 length: 13 amino acids. V dropped 0 bases and J dropped 8 bases, with 11 bases sitting between them.